Listed here are 18 T cell receptor beta chains from one sample, sequenced in a study of spatial heterogeneity in lung cancer. MiXCR, run by TCRdb on the 5' RACE reads, gives a single entry per CDR3 protein. The data contain 2,500 to 3,500 distinct CDR3 sequences, under 70% of them singletons. Time point here: blood at routine non-recurrence follow-up after resection. Here the sequenced sample was PBMCs, taken at follow-up. Receptors originate from a male donor with early-stage non-small cell lung cancer.

This clonotype was seen only a few times. This beta chain turned up in a library designed for alpha chains; as an off-target read, its abundance says little. DNA of the CDR3: TGTGCCAGCAGCTTGGACAGGACTGGGGAGCTGTTTTTT. As protein: CASSLDRTGELFF. V usage is TRBV7-3 and J usage is TRBJ2-2; 7 nucleotides match TRBD1. This CDR3 is built from 13 residues. J lost 8 bases, V lost 3 bases, and 3 bases had no gene match. Germline V lookup: CDR1 SGHTA, CDR2 FQGTGA.

Comment on this clonotype: This beta chain was picked up by a library intended for alpha chains and is off target, so its count carries little meaning. V and J are TRBV7-9 and TRBJ2-3, with 7 bases identical to TRBD1. This CDR3 comprises 16 residues. With V trimmed by 4 bases and J by 2 bases, 9 bases remained unmatched. CDR1 is SEHNR, CDR2 FQNEAQ, per germline (reference sequence). The CDR3 region is CASSYPTGPDTDTQYF. The CDR3 region has the DNA TGTGCCAGCAGCTACCCGACAGGGCCAGACACAGATACGCAGTATTTT.

This clonotype has just a few counts. In a library made to pick up alpha chains, this beta chain is a stray read with a size that means little. CDR3 sequence: CASSTTGTGAYEQYF. CDR3 coding DNA: TGTGCCAGTAGTACGACCGGGACAGGGGCCTACGAGCAGTACTTC. The chain recombines TRBV19 with TRBJ2-7; 10 bases match TRBD1. Germline CDR1 LNHDA, CDR2 SQIVND (reference sequence). The junction had 5 bases not matched to a gene; V was cut back by 4 bases and J by 2 bases. The CDR3 covers 15 residues.

Note on this clonotype: This beta chain is a stray read from a library made for alpha chains; its abundance is not meaningful. The chain carries TRBV18 and TRBJ2-3; D call uncertain. V lost 3 bases to trimming and J lost 1 base, with 8 bases between them. Germline lookup yields CDR1 KGHSH and CDR2 LQKENI. CDR3 length: 14 residues. CDR3 in amino acids: CASSPSKGTDTQYF. CDR3 coding DNA: TGTGCCAGCTCACCTAGCAAGGGCACAGATACGCAGTATTTT.

On this clonotype: This beta chain is an unintended read in a library built for alpha chains; its size means little. CDR3 in amino acids: CASSLGGTYNEQFF. The CDR3 DNA sequence: TGTGCCAGCAGTTTAGGGGGCACCTACAATGAGCAGTTCTTC. The chain has TRBV27 and TRBJ2-1, with TRBD1 as a possible D gene (6 bases). The germline V gene encodes CDR1 MNHEY and CDR2 SMNVEV (reference sequence). This CDR3 is built from 14 residues. Deletions cut 2 bases from V and 2 bases from J, with 7 bases between.

Only a few counts were recorded for this clonotype. Since it is a stray read in a library aimed at alpha chains, this beta chain has a size that is not meaningful. The CDR3 nucleotides are TGCAGTGCTAGGGGGGGAGTGGACGCGTCCTACGAGCAGTACTTC. It encodes CSARGGVDASYEQYF. The chain couples TRBV20-1 to TRBJ2-7; the D gene is possibly TRBD2 (6 bases). Trimming stripped 3 bases from V and 1 base from J, with 16 bases between. The germline V gene encodes CDR1 DFQATT and CDR2 SNEGSKA (reference sequence). The CDR3 is 15 residues long.

In the case of this clonotype: This beta chain is off target for a library built for alpha chains, so its abundance means little. The V call is TRBV4-2, the J call TRBJ2-5, with D perhaps given as TRBD1 or TRBD2 (5 bases each). This CDR3 contains 14 residues. V gave up 1 base and J gave up 5 bases, with 11 bases separating them. CDR1 and CDR2 from the germline V gene are LGHNA and YNFKEQ. CDR3 protein: CASSQGTGTETQYF. The DNA of the CDR3 is TGTGCCAGCAGCCAAGGTACCGGGACGGAGACCCAGTACTTC.

This clonotype has just a few counts. A library made for alpha chains picked up this beta chain off target, so its size means little. This sequence joins TRBV10-3 and TRBJ1-2, with no clear D. Germline V gene sequence: CDR1 ENHRY, CDR2 SYGVKD. V dropped 4 bases and J dropped 5 bases, with 8 bases sitting between them. CDR3 length equals 12 residues. The CDR3 sequence: CAISGQSYGYTF. DNA for the CDR3: TGTGCCATCAGTGGGCAGTCTTATGGCTACACCTTC.

Turning to this clonotype: A library prepared for alpha chains yielded this beta chain as an off-target read; its size is of little meaning. The chain uses TRBV3-1 and TRBJ2-4; D uncertain. Germline values: CDR1 LGHDT, CDR2 YNNKEL (reference sequence). Trimming pared 3 bases from V and 5 bases from J, leaving 5 bases between. The CDR3 runs to 12 residues. CDR3 protein: CASSQAENIQYF. The CDR3 nucleotides read TGTGCCAGCAGCCAGGCAGAAAACATTCAGTACTTC.

Remarks on this clonotype: Since it is a stray read in a library aimed at alpha chains, this beta chain has a size that is not meaningful. The chain has TRBV11-3 and TRBJ2-2; D is perhaps TRBD1 or TRBD2 (5 bases each). The length of the CDR3 is 16 residues. Germline loops: CDR1 SGHNT, CDR2 YENEEA. Between the trimmed V and J ends, which lost 2 bases and 6 bases, there was a span of 16 bases. The CDR3 spells CASSLRDGGGPGELFF. In DNA form, the CDR3 reads TGTGCCAGCAGCTTACGGGACGGAGGAGGACCCGGGGAGCTGTTTTTT.

Notes on this clonotype: This beta chain turned up in a library designed for alpha chains; as an off-target read, its abundance says little. The chain uses TRBV15 and TRBJ2-1; D remains ambiguous. The germline gives CDR1 LNHNV, CDR2 YYDKDF (reference sequence). V lost 1 base to trimming and J lost 14 bases, with 15 bases between them. This CDR3 is 13 amino acids long. The CDR3 is CATSRVDEGLKFF. The CDR3 region has the DNA TGTGCCACCAGCAGAGTGGATGAAGGGCTGAAGTTCTTC.

With regard to this clonotype: As an off-target read in a library built for alpha chains, this beta chain has a frequency of little significance. The V call is TRBV7-9, the J call TRBJ2-7; 12 bases align to TRBD2. Losses at the gene ends were 3 bases for V and 2 bases for J; bases not matched to a gene: 5. Germline assignment: CDR1 SEHNR and CDR2 FQNEAQ (reference sequence). The CDR3 loop spans 16 amino acids. CDR3 bases: TGTGCCAGCAGCTTGACTAGCGGGAGTGCTCCCTACGAGCAGTACTTC. It is translated as CASSLTSGSAPYEQYF.

This clonotype occurred a few times. This beta chain is off target for a library built for alpha chains, so its abundance means little. This chain connects TRBV14 to TRBJ1-2; 7 bases are a match to TRBD1. Germline CDR1 reads SGHDN; CDR2 reads FVKESK. This CDR3 contains 13 residues. J lost 10 bases, V lost 4 bases, and 9 bases had no gene match. The CDR3 nucleotides are TGTGCCAGCAGCCCAATCCTACAGGGGTTCTACACCTTC. It yields the protein CASSPILQGFYTF.

This clonotype was found a few times. This beta chain came through as a stray read in a library set up for alpha chains, and its size says little. The chain couples TRBV7-9 to TRBJ2-1; 8 bases map to TRBD2. This CDR3 is built from 15 residues. Germline loops: CDR1 SEHNR, CDR2 FQNEAQ (reference sequence). With 3 bases clipped from V and 9 bases from J, the junction kept 10 bases outside the gene matches. The CDR3 DNA sequence: TGTGCCAGCAGCTTGATAGGACTAGCAAGTCGTGAGCAGTTCTTC. It encodes CASSLIGLASREQFF.

About this clonotype itself: Being off target in a library aimed at alpha chains, this beta chain has a size of little meaning. The chain carries TRBV5-1 and TRBJ2-7; possible D gene TRBD2, 5 bases. Germline loops: CDR1 SGHRS, CDR2 YFSETQ. V lost 4 bases and J 4 bases, leaving 15 bases between the germline ends. The CDR3 is made up of 14 amino acids. The CDR3 coding sequence is TGCGCCAGCAGCATCGGGAACCCCCGTTACGAGCAGTACTTC. Translated, it gives CASSIGNPRYEQYF.

With respect to this clonotype: This beta chain is a stray read from a library made for alpha chains; its abundance is not meaningful. The J gene is TRBJ2-2, the V gene TRBV5-5, with a weak D call TRBD2 (6 bases). CDR3 length: 14 amino acids. V was shortened by 4 bases and J by 4 bases, with 11 bases between the two germline ends. CDR1 SGHKS and CDR2 YYEKEE come from the germline V gene (reference sequence). CDR3 in amino acids: CASSRLATTGELFF. The CDR3 nucleotides read TGTGCCAGCAGCCGCCTAGCGACCACCGGGGAGCTGTTTTTT.

This clonotype was counted a few times. The library was designed around alpha chains, so this beta chain is a stray read whose abundance carries little weight. This chain uses TRBV5-4 with TRBJ2-3, with 10 positions matching TRBD2. The CDR3 spans 17 residues. The V gene end was trimmed by 4 bases and the J gene end by 6 bases; junction bases not matched to a gene: 14. Per the germline V gene, CDR1 is SGHNT and CDR2 is YYREEE (reference sequence). CDR3 sequence (DNA): TGTGCCAGCAGCACCTATTTAGCGGGGGGCCTCTTGGATACGCAGTATTTT. Protein: CASSTYLAGGLLDTQYF.

With regard to this clonotype: Little can be read into the size of this beta chain, an off-target read in a library designed for alpha chains. The chain has TRBV28 and TRBJ2-3; D is tentatively TRBD1 or TRBD2 (6 bases each). The ends were cut back, 3 bases at V and 3 bases at J, with 16 bases in the middle. This CDR3 has 16 residues. Looked up from germline, CDR1 is MDHEN and CDR2 is SYDVKM. The CDR3 DNA reads as TGTGCCAGCAGTTTCCGGGGGCAGGGGTTGACAGATACGCAGTATTTT. Translated, it gives CASSFRGQGLTDTQYF.